The rows below give T cell receptor beta chains drawn from one sample of a study of T-cell memory formation after mild COVID-19. TCRdb independently ran MiXCR on the 5' RACE reads; one entry per CDR3 protein. The data show under 400,000 distinct CDR3 sequences, with under 30% seen just once and less than 15% held by the top ten. The specimen was PBMCs or a T cell subset sorted from them (not recorded which). These receptors were obtained from an adult woman who had mild COVID-19 (a few samples of this study predate the infection). Cell type and time point are not known. Both conserved end residues are part of each CDR3. The size entry is marked missing in some rows and otherwise reads once, few, many or a size class.

V gene,clone size,J gene,CDR3 protein
TRBV3-1,-,TRBJ2-1,CASSQDRTGGRDEQFF
TRBV6-2/TRBV6-3,few,TRBJ2-5,CASSWRLQETQYF
TRBV19,few,TRBJ1-1,CASSIQENTEAFF
TRBV19,few,TRBJ1-1,CASSIGQTEAFF
TRBV7-2,few,TRBJ2-1,CASSLYPFEQFF
TRBV14,many,TRBJ2-1,CASSWYNWGDEQFF
TRBV5-6,-,TRBJ2-4,CASSSGLAKNIQYF
TRBV6-6,few,TRBJ2-7,CASSPRSYEQYF
TRBV20-1,many,TRBJ2-1,CSATFSGGADNEQFF
TRBV7-6,-,TRBJ2-5,CASSPGTSGTQYF
TRBV11-3,-,TRBJ2-5,CASSSSDHPSGSRETQYF
TRBV6-5,-,TRBJ2-2,CASSYAWEGSQNTGELFF
TRBV30,-,TRBJ2-3,CAWSSGEWGTDTQYF
TRBV9,-,TRBJ2-5,CASSGSPGETQYF
TRBV3-1,-,TRBJ2-2,CASSDRGRVDIGELFF
TRBV3-1,once,TRBJ1-6,CASSTGTGANSPLHF
TRBV5-1,many,TRBJ2-1,CASSLDLNEQFF
TRBV12-3/TRBV12-4,-,TRBJ2-7,CASSPPPGLAESYEQYF
TRBV7-2,-,TRBJ2-3,CASNSRRGVGTDTQYF
TRBV5-1,-,TRBJ2-5,CASSVGAHRGRETQYF
TRBV12-3/TRBV12-4,few,TRBJ2-5,CASHRGIRETQYF
TRBV7-9,many,TRBJ2-3,CASSSRQGARDTQYF
TRBV4-2,-,TRBJ1-1,CASSTGQANTEAFF
TRBV5-1,few,TRBJ2-7,CASSLAGPPYEQYF
TRBV7-9,-,TRBJ2-5,CASTQSETQYF
TRBV7-9,-,TRBJ2-2,CASSYLYYANTGELFF
TRBV4-1,-,TRBJ2-2,CASSQRAGTMNTGELFF
TRBV12-3/TRBV12-4,-,TRBJ2-7,CASSFAGAGYEQYF
TRBV19,-,TRBJ2-7,CASSIVIGQKTSYEQYF
TRBV2,few,TRBJ2-2,CASRGLADTGELFF
TRBV12-3/TRBV12-4,-,TRBJ2-7,CASSLTQRSYEQYF
TRBV5-5,-,TRBJ2-7,CASSLPDAGAEYEQYF
TRBV5-6,few,TRBJ1-1,CASSWTSGGVGNTEAFF
TRBV5-1,few,TRBJ2-3,CASRIRASGTQYF
TRBV5-1,few,TRBJ1-1,CASSLGQGAGGTEAFF